This T cell receptor beta chain was identified in a study of OX40 agonist ivuxolimab in advanced cancers. Study at large: Ivuxolimab, an agonistic anti-OX40 (CD134) antibody, was given to patients. Study outcomes and limitations: A proportion of nonresponders additionally exhibited low normalized T-cell clonal expansion. Blood T cells, both CD4+ and CD8+, expanded clonally by week 6 at 0.1 to 3.0 mg/kg.

Sampled blood was obtained at baseline, cycle 4 day 1, and cycle 7 day 1. Only one count was recorded for this clone. Its specificity is not known. Sequencing used immunoSEQ multiplex PCR; TCRdb keeps in-frame clones, though not all of them. The top ten clones hold about a fifth of a sample with about 33,000 clones, 70% to 85% of them seen once. Trimming removed 2 bases from V and 10 bases from J; junction bases left unmatched: 13. This CDR3 comprises 15 residues. Per germline, CDR1 MNHEY and CDR2 SVGAGI. This specimen consisted of CD4+ or CD8+ T cells sorted from blood, obtained in a trial of the OX40 agonist ivuxolimab. The clonotype was recovered from an adult with an advanced solid tumor such as melanoma, head and neck, liver or kidney cancer. This chain connects TRBV6-5 to TRBJ1-2, with 7 bases fitting TRBD1. The CDR3 is CASSYLRGDSGFYTF. CDR3 in DNA: TGTGCCAGCAGTTACCTCAGGGGGGACAGTGGCTTCTACACCTTC.